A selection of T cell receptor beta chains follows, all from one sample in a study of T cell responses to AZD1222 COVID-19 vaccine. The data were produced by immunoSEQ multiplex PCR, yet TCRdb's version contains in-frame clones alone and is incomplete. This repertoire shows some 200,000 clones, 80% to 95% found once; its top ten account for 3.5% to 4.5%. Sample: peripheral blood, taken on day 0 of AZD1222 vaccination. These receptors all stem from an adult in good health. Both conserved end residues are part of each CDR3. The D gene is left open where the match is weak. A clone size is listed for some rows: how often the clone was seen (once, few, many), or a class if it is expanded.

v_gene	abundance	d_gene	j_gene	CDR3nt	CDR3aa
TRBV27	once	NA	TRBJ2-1	TGTGCCAGCAGTCAAGTCCGGATTAGCTCCTACAATGAGCAGTTCTTC	CASSQVRISSYNEQFF
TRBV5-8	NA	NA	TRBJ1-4	TGTGCCAGCACCAAGACAGTGGGCGAGGAAAAACTGTTTTTT	CASTKTVGEEKLFF
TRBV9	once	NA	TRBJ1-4	TGTGCCAGCAGCTCCGAAGAAAAACTGTTTTTT	CASSSEEKLFF
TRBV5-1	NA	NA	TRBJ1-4	TGCGCCAGCAGTCCACGGGATAATAATGAAAAACTGTTTTTT	CASSPRDNNEKLFF
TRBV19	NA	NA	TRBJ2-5	TGTGCCAGTAGTCCCGGGTTGGGCCAGACCAGTGAGACCCAGTACTTC	CASSPGLGQTSETQYF
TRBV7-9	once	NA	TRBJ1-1	TGTGCCAGCAGCCTAGGTAGGGGGAACACTGAAGCTTTCTTT	CASSLGRGNTEAFF
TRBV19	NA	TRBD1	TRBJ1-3	TGTGCCAGTAGTACGACAGGGGGCTTCGGAAACACCATATATTTT	CASSTTGGFGNTIYF
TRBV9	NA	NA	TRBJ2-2	TGTGCCAGCAGCGTAGAGGGACTCCCGAACACCGGGGAGCTGTTTTTT	CASSVEGLPNTGELFF
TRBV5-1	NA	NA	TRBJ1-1	TGCGCCAGCAGCTTGGGGGGCGCGGGGACTGAAGCTTTCTTT	CASSLGGAGTEAFF
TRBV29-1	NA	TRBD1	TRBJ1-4	TGCAGCGTCAGGACAGGGGCGGAAAAACTGTTTTTT	CSVRTGAEKLFF
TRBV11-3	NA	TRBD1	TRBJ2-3	TGTGCCAGCAGCAACTCCGGGACAGGGGGCGATACGCAGTATTTT	CASSNSGTGGDTQYF
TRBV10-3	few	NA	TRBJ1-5	TGTGCCATCAGTGATCAATTCAATCAGCCCCAGCATTTT	CAISDQFNQPQHF
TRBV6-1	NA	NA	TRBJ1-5	TGTGCCAGCAGTGACTGGGCTACAGGGTTCTTCGACAATCAGCCCCAGCATTTT	CASSDWATGFFDNQPQHF
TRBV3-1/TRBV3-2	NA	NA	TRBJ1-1	TGTGCCAGCAGCCCCGCCCTCTCATGGGGGATGAACACTGAAGCTTTCTTT	CASSPALSWGMNTEAFF
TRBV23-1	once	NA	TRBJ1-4	TGCGCCAGCAGTCAATCGTGGGGGGGGCACGGAACTAATGAAAAACTGTTTTTT	CASSQSWGGHGTNEKLFF
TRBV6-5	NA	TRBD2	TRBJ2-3	TGTGCCAGCCCTCTAGGGACTACCACAGATACGCAGTATTTT	CASPLGTTTDTQYF
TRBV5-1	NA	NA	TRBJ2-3	TGCGCCAGCAGCTTCGGGGCCCCCACAGATACGCAGTATTTT	CASSFGAPTDTQYF
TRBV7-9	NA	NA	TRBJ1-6	TGTGCCAGCAGCTTAGATCCGGGGCAAGGAAATTCACCCCTCCACTTT	CASSLDPGQGNSPLHF
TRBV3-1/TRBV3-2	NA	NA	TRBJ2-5	TGTGCCAGCAGCCAAGTACGGACAGACATACAAGAGACCCAGTACTTC	CASSQVRTDIQETQYF
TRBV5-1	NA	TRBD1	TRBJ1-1	TGCGCCAGCACCCGACAGGGTGACACTGAAGCTTTCTTT	CASTRQGDTEAFF
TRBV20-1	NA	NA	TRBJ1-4	TGCAGTGCTAGAGCGGGGCAGAGACTGTTTTTT	CSARAGQRLFF
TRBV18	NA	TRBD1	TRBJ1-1	TGTGCCAGCTCACTAACAGGGGGTAACACTGAAGCTTTCTTT	CASSLTGGNTEAFF
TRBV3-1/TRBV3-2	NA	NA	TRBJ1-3	TGTGCCAGCAGCCAAGGCAGCTCTGGAAACACCATATATTTT	CASSQGSSGNTIYF
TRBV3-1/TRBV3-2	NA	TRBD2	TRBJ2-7	TGTGCCAGCAGCCCAATCGGGGGGTTAGTACCCGAGCAGTACTTC	CASSPIGGLVPEQYF
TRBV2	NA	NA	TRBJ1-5	TGTGCCAGCAGTGACCCTTACAGGGTAGAGGGCAATCAGCCCCAGCATTTT	CASSDPYRVEGNQPQHF
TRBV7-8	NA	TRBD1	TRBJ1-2	TGTGCCAGCAGCCCGGGGGACAGGGGAGGCTATGGCTACACCTTC	CASSPGDRGGYGYTF
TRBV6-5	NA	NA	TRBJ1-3	TGTGCCTCGGTGGGGGTGGAAGGAAACACCATATATTTT	CASVGVEGNTIYF
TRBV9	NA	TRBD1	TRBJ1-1	TGTGCCAGCAGCGCGCGTAACAGGGGGAGCACTGAAGCTTTCTTT	CASSARNRGSTEAFF
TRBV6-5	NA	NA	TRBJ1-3	TGTGCCAGCAACAGGGAATGGGGAAACACCATATATTTT	CASNREWGNTIYF
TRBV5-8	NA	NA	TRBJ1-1	TGTGCCAGCAGCTTGGCCGGAGGCCCGTACACTGAAGCTTTCTTT	CASSLAGGPYTEAFF
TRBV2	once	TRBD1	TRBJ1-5	TGTGCCAGCAGTGAATCGGCAGGGGGCATCCAGCCCCAGCATTTT	CASSESAGGIQPQHF
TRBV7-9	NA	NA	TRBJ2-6	TGTGCCAGCAGCGCAAGGGGTACTGGGGCCAACGTCCTGACTTTC	CASSARGTGANVLTF
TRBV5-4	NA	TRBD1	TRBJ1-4	TGTGCCAGCAGCCAAAGGACAGGGGATAATGAAAAACTGTTTTTT	CASSQRTGDNEKLFF
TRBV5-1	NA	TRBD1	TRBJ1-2	TGCGCCAGCAGCGGTCAGACAGGGGCTAACTATGGCTACACCTTC	CASSGQTGANYGYTF
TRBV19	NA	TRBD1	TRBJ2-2	TGTGCCAGTAGTAGACAGGGGGGCACCGGGGAGCTGTTTTTT	CASSRQGGTGELFF
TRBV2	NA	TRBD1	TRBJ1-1	TGTGCCAGCAGCCCGGACAGGGGGGATAACAGGGAAGCTTTCTTT	CASSPDRGDNREAFF
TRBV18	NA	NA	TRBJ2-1	TGTGCCAGCTCACCTTTGAACTACAATGAGCAGTTCTTC	CASSPLNYNEQFF
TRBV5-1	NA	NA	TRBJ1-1	TGCGCCAGCAGCTTGGGGTGGGGGAACACTGAAGCTTTCTTT	CASSLGWGNTEAFF
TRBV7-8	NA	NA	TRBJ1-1	TGTGCCAGCAGCTTGAAAACAGGGATGACCTTCACTGAAGCTTTCTTT	CASSLKTGMTFTEAFF
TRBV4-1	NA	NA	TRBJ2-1	TGCGCCAGCAGTCCGGGCGGGGATGAGCAGTTCTTC	CASSPGGDEQFF
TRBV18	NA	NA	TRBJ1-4	TGTGCCAGCTCACCTAGACAGGCCCCAAATGAAAAACTGTTTTTT	CASSPRQAPNEKLFF
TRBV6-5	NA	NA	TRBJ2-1	TGTGCCAGCATCGAGTCAGGGGCCCACTACAATGAGCAGTTCTTC	CASIESGAHYNEQFF
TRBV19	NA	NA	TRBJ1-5	TGTGCCAGTAGTCCGCCAGCAGGGGTAGGGGGATATAGCAATCAGCCCCAGCATTTT	CASSPPAGVGGYSNQPQHF
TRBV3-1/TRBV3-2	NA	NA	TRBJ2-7	TGTGCCAGCAGCCATAGAGGCGAGCAGTACTTC	CASSHRGEQYF
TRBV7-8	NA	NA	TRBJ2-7	TGTGCCAGCAGCTTGAGGGGGACTACTTACGAGCAGTACTTC	CASSLRGTTYEQYF
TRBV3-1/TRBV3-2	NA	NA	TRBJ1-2	TGTGCCAGCAGCCAATTTCTTATGGGTAAGAGTGGCTACACCTTC	CASSQFLMGKSGYTF
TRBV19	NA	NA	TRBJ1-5	TGTGCCAGTAGTATAGGCAATCAGCCCCAGCATTTT	CASSIGNQPQHF
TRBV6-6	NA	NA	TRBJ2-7	TGTGCCAGCAGTTACTCGTCCCGGGACTTCTCCTACGAGCAGTACTTC	CASSYSSRDFSYEQYF
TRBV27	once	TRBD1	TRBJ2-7	TGTGCCAGCAGCCTCATGGGACAGTTCTACGAGCAGTACTTC	CASSLMGQFYEQYF
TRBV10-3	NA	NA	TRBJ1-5	TGTGCCACTCAGGGAGATAGCAATCAGCCCCAGCATTTT	CATQGDSNQPQHF
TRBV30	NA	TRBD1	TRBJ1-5	TGTGCCTGGAGTTACAGGGGAGGTGCTCAGCCCCAGCATTTT	CAWSYRGGAQPQHF
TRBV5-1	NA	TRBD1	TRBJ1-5	TGCGCCAGCAGCTTGGACGGGACAGGGAGCAATCAGCCCCAGCATTTT	CASSLDGTGSNQPQHF